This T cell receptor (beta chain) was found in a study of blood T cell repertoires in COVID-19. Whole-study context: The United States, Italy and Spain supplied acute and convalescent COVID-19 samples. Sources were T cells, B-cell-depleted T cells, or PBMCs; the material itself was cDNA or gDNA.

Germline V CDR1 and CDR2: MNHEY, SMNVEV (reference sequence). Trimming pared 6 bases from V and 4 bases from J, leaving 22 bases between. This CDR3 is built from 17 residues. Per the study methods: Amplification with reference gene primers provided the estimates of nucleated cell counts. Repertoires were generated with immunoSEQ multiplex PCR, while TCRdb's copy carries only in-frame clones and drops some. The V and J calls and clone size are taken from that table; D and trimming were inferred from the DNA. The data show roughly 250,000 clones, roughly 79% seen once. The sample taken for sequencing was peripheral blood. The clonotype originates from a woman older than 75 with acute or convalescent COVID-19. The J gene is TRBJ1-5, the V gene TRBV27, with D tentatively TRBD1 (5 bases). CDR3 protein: CASRRTAQGRSNQPQHF. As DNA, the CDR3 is TGTGCCAGCAGGCGAACTGCCCAGGGTAGGTCGAATCAGCCCCAGCATTTT.